This TCR beta chain is from a study of blood T cell repertoires in COVID-19. Study in general: The United States, Italy and Spain provided the acute and convalescent COVID-19 samples. Sources were T cells, B-cell-depleted T cells, or PBMCs; the material itself was cDNA or gDNA.

Some clones are missing from TCRdb's copy, which holds only in-frame ones; the method was immunoSEQ multiplex PCR. The sample carries a few hundred thousand clones, 80% to 90% recorded once. CDR1 is LNHNV and CDR2 is YYDKDF in the germline V gene (reference sequence). The V and J ends lost 0 bases and 2 bases respectively, with 7 bases between them. CDR3 size: 14 residues. The receptor was isolated from a man aged 30 to 39 with active or convalescent COVID-19. The sample taken for sequencing was peripheral blood. The J gene is TRBJ2-5, the V gene TRBV15; no firm D call. The CDR3 region is CATSRDRRQETQYF. CDR3 coding DNA: TGTGCCACCAGCAGAGATCGCAGGCAAGAGACCCAGTACTTC.